These 32 T cell receptor beta chains were all obtained from the same sample, sequenced in a study of Graves' ophthalmopathy and Graves' hyperthyroidism. Amplified material comprised TCR beta CDR3 regions derived from RNA transcripts. After a first-round RT-PCR with HTBI primers, a second-round multiplex PCR was run. TCRdb ran MiXCR on the multiplex PCR reads and lists one entry per CDR3 protein. In the table there are approximately 1.2 million distinct CDR3 sequences, about two fifths of which are singletons. Specimen: peripheral blood or thyroid tissue (not recorded which). The receptors here all came from an adult man with Graves' hyperthyroidism.

V usage is TRBV20-1 and J usage is TRBJ2-7; 10 bases fit TRBD2. V lost 6 bases and J lost 7; bases outside the gene matches: 6. The CDR3 extends over 12 amino acids. Germline CDR1 is DFQATT and CDR2 is SNEGSKA (reference sequence). The chain's CDR3 is CSAPGLAWEQYF. CDR3 DNA: TGCAGTGCCCCGGGACTAGCGTGGGAGCAGTACTTC.

Remarks on this clonotype: Its ends do not fully match the called genes, so a read error is possible. This chain links TRBV29-1 with TRBJ2-7; D might be TRBD2 (5 bases). The germline V gene has CDR1 SQVTM and CDR2 ANQGSEA. The length of the CDR3 is 12 residues. DNA for the CDR3: TGCAGCGTTGAACTGGGCACCGGGGAGCTGTACTTC. It encodes CSVELGTGELYF.

This clonotype was detected only a few times. This rearrangement joins TRBV25-1 to TRBJ2-7; TRBD2 matches at 8 bases. The germline V gene encodes CDR1 MGHDK and CDR2 SYGVNS. The CDR3 is 15 residues long. The V segment lost 5 bases and the J segment 0 bases; nucleotides outside the gene matches: 6. The DNA for the CDR3 is TGTGCCAGCAGTTTCCGGAGCGGGGGCTCCTACGAGCAGTACTTC. It specifies CASSFRSGGSYEQYF.

At least ten counts were recorded for this clonotype. The chain is built from TRBV24-1 and TRBJ2-7; the D is unclear. The germline V gene encodes CDR1 KGHDR and CDR2 SFDVKD. The CDR3 totals 13 residues. V lost 4 bases and J lost 3, with 9 bases in between. The CDR3 sequence is CATSEGSRYEQYF. CDR3 bases: TGTGCCACCAGTGAGGGCAGCCGCTACGAGCAGTACTTC.

This clonotype has a count of ten or more. The V call is TRBV29-1, the J call TRBJ1-3, with 8 bases that match TRBD1. This CDR3 comprises 14 residues. Germline CDR1 and CDR2: SQVTM and ANQGSEA. Trimming took 6 bases from V and 8 from J; bases not matched to a gene: 12. This CDR3 reads CSVSGQASGDTIYF. The CDR3 DNA is TGCAGCGTGTCGGGACAGGCTTCGGGGGACACCATATATTTT.

The CDR3 nucleotides are TGTGCCACCAGCCGGGGAGGGGGGAATTCACCCCTCCACTTT. Its translation: CATSRGGGNSPLHF. The V and J genes are TRBV15 and TRBJ1-6; TRBD1 might be the D (6 bases). CDR3 size: 14 residues. The V gene's germline CDR1 is LNHNV and CDR2 YYDKDF (reference sequence). V was clipped by 5 bases and J by 7 bases, with 12 bases between them.

Only one count was recorded for this clonotype. This chain uses TRBV12-3 or TRBV12-4 with TRBJ2-7; TRBD2 agrees at 11 bases. V trimming: 7 bases; J trimming: 0 bases; junction bases outside the gene matches: 8. The CDR3 is made up of 16 amino acids. CDR3 in DNA: TGTGCCAGCAAAGGACTAGCGGGCGCTCTCTCCTACGAGCAGTACTTC. Translated: CASKGLAGALSYEQYF.

On this clonotype itself: Given a much more abundant clone one base away, this may be a read error. The rearrangement links TRBV9 to TRBJ2-7; 7 bases line up with TRBD1. Germline-derived CDR1 and CDR2 are SGDLS and YYNGEE. V was clipped by 4 bases and J by 3 bases; unmatched bases: 7. The CDR3 spans 14 residues. This CDR3 reads CASSPKTGNYEQYF. CDR3 nucleotide sequence: TGTGCCAGCAGCCCAAAGACAGGGAACTACGAGCAGTACTTC.

This clonotype has a count of ten or more. J is TRBJ2-7 and V is TRBV5-1; 8 bases are a match to TRBD1. Germline CDR1 is SGHRS and CDR2 is YFSETQ. Trimming took 4 bases from V and 8 from J; bases not matched to a gene: 8. The CDR3 runs to 13 residues. CDR3 sequence: CASSPGQGGKQYF. The CDR3 DNA reads TGCGCCAGCAGCCCTGGACAGGGTGGAAAGCAGTACTTC.

There are many counts of this clonotype. V usage is TRBV19 and J usage is TRBJ2-5, with D tentatively TRBD1 or TRBD2 (5 bases each). Germline CDR1 is LNHDA and CDR2 is SQIVND (reference sequence). Trimming removed 4 bases from V and 0 bases from J, with 9 bases in between. This CDR3 contains 14 residues. The CDR3 DNA reads TGTGCCAGTAGTACAGGGACCTACCAAGAGACCCAGTACTTC. It specifies CASSTGTYQETQYF.

The table lists this clonotype with many counts. The CDR3, as DNA: TGTGCCAGCAGCACCGACCGACGGGACACCTTGAATCAGCCCCAGCATTTT. It encodes CASSTDRRDTLNQPQHF. The chain has TRBV12-3 or TRBV12-4 and TRBJ1-5; D may be TRBD1 (6 bases). The CDR3 consists of 17 residues. Trimming left V 6 bases short and J 4 bases short, with 22 bases between.

This clonotype was observed at least ten times. The V call is TRBV6-5, the J call TRBJ1-1, with a possible D match to TRBD1 (5 bases). The CDR3 covers 13 residues. Looked up from germline, CDR1 is MNHEY and CDR2 is SVGAGI. Trimming took off 11 bases at V and 1 base at J, with 14 bases between the two ends. The chain's CDR3 is CAASGTANTEAFF. In DNA form, the CDR3 reads TGTGCCGCCTCCGGGACGGCGAACACTGAAGCTTTCTTT.

The chain uses TRBV7-2 and TRBJ1-5, with a possible D match to TRBD1 (5 bases). The CDR3 covers 16 residues. Trimming shortened V by 3 bases and J by 3 bases, and 15 bases separated the two germline ends. Germline CDR1 reads SGHTA; CDR2 reads FQGNSA. CDR3 DNA: TGTGCCAGCAGCTTCTTCCCAGGGTCATACAATCAGCCCCAGCATTTT. Protein product: CASSFFPGSYNQPQHF.

This clonotype was recorded many times. The chain employs TRBV13 and TRBJ1-5; 7 bases are a match to TRBD1. The CDR3 runs 13 residues. After removal of 5 bases from V and 6 bases from J, the junction contained 4 bases not matched to a gene. CDR1 and CDR2 (germline): PRHDT, FYEKMQ (reference sequence). CDR3 in amino acids: CASSKTGFQPQHF. CDR3 DNA sequence: TGTGCCAGCAGCAAGACAGGGTTTCAGCCCCAGCATTTT.

A note on this clonotype: A much larger clone sits a single nucleotide away, making a read error possible. This chain joins TRBV7-2 and TRBJ1-6; D is unresolved. Per the germline V gene, CDR1 is SGHTA and CDR2 is FQGNSA. The ends were cut back, 5 bases at V and 5 bases at J, with 16 bases in the middle. This CDR3 is built from 16 residues. The CDR3 coding sequence is TGTGCCAGCAGCCTTTGGGCACCGAGGCATAATTCACCCCTCCACTTT. Its translation: CASSLWAPRHNSPLHF.

The rearrangement joins TRBV7-2 to TRBJ1-2; D remains unclear. The CDR3 totals 13 residues. V dropped 3 bases and J dropped 4 bases, with 9 bases sitting between them. Germline V CDR1 and CDR2: SGHTA, FQGNSA. CDR3 amino acids: CASSLQGFYGYTF. The CDR3 DNA follows: TGTGCCAGCAGCTTGCAAGGCTTCTATGGCTACACCTTC. Filled out from reference TRBV7-2 and TRBJ1-2, the complete variable domain reads GAGVSQSPSNKVTEKGKDVELRCDPISGHTALYWYRQSLGQGLEFLIYFQGNSAPDKSGLPSDRFSAERTGGSVSTLTIQRTQQEDSAVYLCASSLQGFYGYTFGSGTRLTVV.

V gene TRBV7-8 combines with J gene TRBJ1-5; D is ambiguous. V was cut by 1 base and J by 0 bases, with 10 bases left in between. This CDR3 comprises 16 residues. Germline values: CDR1 SGHVS, CDR2 FQNEAQ. Written as DNA, the CDR3 is TGTGCCAGCAGCTTAGAAGGGAAAAGTAGCAATCAGCCCCAGCATTTT. Protein sequence: CASSLEGKSSNQPQHF.

About this clonotype: An end of the junction differs from the germline gene, which may be a read error. CDR3 nucleotide sequence: TGTGCCAGCAGTAAGCGGGTGATTAAAGAGACCCAGTACTTC. Translation gives CASSKRVIKETQYF. This chain joins TRBV10-3 and TRBJ2-5, with D possibly being TRBD2 (6 bases). CDR1 and CDR2 from the germline V gene are ENHRY and SYGVKD. The length of the CDR3 is 14 residues.

This clonotype showed up just a few times. This chain links TRBV29-1 with TRBJ1-5; D not certain. CDR1 and CDR2 from the germline V gene are SQVTM and ANQGSEA. CDR3 length equals 13 residues. Trimming shortened V by 4 bases and J by 6 bases, and 13 bases separated the two germline ends. The CDR3 loop is CSVVGGYGQPQHF. CDR3 sequence (DNA): TGCAGCGTTGTAGGAGGGTATGGTCAGCCCCAGCATTTT. Supplemented by reference TRBV29-1 and TRBJ1-5, the full variable domain reads SAVISQKPSRDICQRGTSLTIQCQVDSQVTMMFWYRQQPGQSLTLIATANQGSEATYESGFVIDKFPISRPNLTFSTLTVSNMSPEDSSIYLCSVVGGYGQPQHFGDGTRLSIL.

This clonotype appeared many times. The chain has TRBV7-2 and TRBJ1-4; D not resolved. The CDR3 consists of 14 residues. Germline V gene lookup returns CDR1 SGHTA and CDR2 FQGNSA. Trimming took off 5 bases at V and 13 bases at J, with 20 bases between the two ends. CDR3 region: CASSETSGSRGLFF. The CDR3 region has the DNA TGTGCCAGCAGCGAAACTTCCGGGTCTCGGGGACTGTTTTTT. Drawing the rest from reference TRBV7-2 and TRBJ1-4, the complete variable domain is GAGVSQSPSNKVTEKGKDVELRCDPISGHTALYWYRQSLGQGLEFLIYFQGNSAPDKSGLPSDRFSAERTGGSVSTLTIQRTQQEDSAVYLCASSETSGSRGLFFGSGTQLSVL.

V gene TRBV7-9 combines with J gene TRBJ1-5, with D possibly being TRBD1 (5 bases). V dropped 6 bases and J dropped 7 bases, with 22 bases sitting between them. Germline V gene data show CDR1 as SEHNR and CDR2 as FQNEAQ (reference sequence). CDR3 length: 16 amino acids. CDR3: CASSLGAPGIWQPQHF. The CDR3 DNA reads TGTGCCAGCAGTCTCGGGGCCCCCGGGATTTGGCAGCCCCAGCATTTT.

The rearrangement joins TRBV5-1 to TRBJ2-5, with 9 bases identical to TRBD2. The CDR3 contains 18 residues. The germline V gene encodes CDR1 SGHRS and CDR2 YFSETQ. With 0 bases clipped from V and 1 base from J, the junction kept 10 bases outside the gene matches. The CDR3 nucleotides read TGCGCCAGCAGCTTGGCACTAGCGGGCCAAGGGGGCCAAGAGACCCAGTACTTC. Translating gives CASSLALAGQGGQETQYF.

In its sample, this clonotype was seen many times. The V gene is TRBV25-1, the J gene TRBJ2-5; a weak D match, TRBD2 (6 bases). Germline values: CDR1 MGHDK, CDR2 SYGVNS. Trimming cost V 1 base and J 4 bases, with 13 bases left between them. The CDR3 is 15 residues long. CDR3 residues: CASSELRGLGETQYF. CDR3 coding DNA: TGTGCCAGCAGTGAATTGCGGGGTTTGGGAGAGACCCAGTACTTC.

Only a few counts were recorded for this clonotype. At one end the junction does not follow the germline gene, possibly because of a read error. The rearrangement joins TRBV24-1 to TRBJ2-5; the match to TRBD2 covers 12 bases. Germline assignment: CDR1 KGHDR and CDR2 SFDVKD. The CDR3 is 16 residues long. This CDR3 is CASSPGLAGNSETQYF. The CDR3 bases are TGTGCCAGCAGTCCTGGACTAGCGGGGAATTCGGAGACCCAGTACTTC.

V is TRBV6-5 and J is TRBJ2-5; the match to TRBD2 covers 8 bases. Germline CDR1 is MNHEY and CDR2 is SVGAGI. The CDR3 covers 16 residues. The junction had 11 bases not matched to a gene; V was cut back by 5 bases and J by 3 bases. This CDR3 reads CASSRGPGAGEETQYF. The CDR3 region has the DNA TGTGCCAGCAGTAGGGGCCCCGGAGCGGGAGAAGAGACCCAGTACTTC.

The chain recombines TRBV19 with TRBJ2-5; tentative D call: TRBD2 (6 bases). The CDR3 consists of 17 residues. Germline V gene sequence: CDR1 LNHDA, CDR2 SQIVND (reference sequence). The germline V and J ends were trimmed by 4 bases and 5 bases, with 23 bases remaining between them. In DNA form, the CDR3 reads TGTGCCAGTAGTACGACTTCCGGGACTCTCAAACGGGAGACCCAGTACTTC. This codes for CASSTTSGTLKRETQYF.

In its sample, this clonotype was seen many times. This chain links TRBV10-3 with TRBJ2-2, with D perhaps TRBD2 (5 bases). The V end lost 6 bases, the J end lost 2 bases, and 13 bases lay between the germline ends. CDR3 length: 15 residues. The germline gives CDR1 ENHRY, CDR2 SYGVKD. This CDR3 is CAISRGNSNTGELFF. CDR3 sequence (DNA): TGTGCCATCAGCCGGGGAAACTCCAACACCGGGGAGCTGTTTTTT.

This clonotype was seen many times. The chain carries TRBV12-3 or TRBV12-4 and TRBJ1-2; D remains unclear. The V end was cut by 4 bases, the J end by 4 bases, with 10 bases between. The CDR3 sequence is 13 residues long. The CDR3: CASSSGPFYGYTF. The CDR3 coding sequence is TGTGCCAGCAGTTCCGGACCGTTCTATGGCTACACCTTC.

The chain links TRBV7-8 to TRBJ1-6; unclear D gene. Germline assignment: CDR1 SGHVS and CDR2 FQNEAQ. The CDR3 is 12 residues long. Trimming took 0 bases from V and 16 from J, leaving 10 bases between them. CDR3 in DNA: TGTGCCAGCAGCTTAGCCAGGCAATCTCTCCACTTT. The encoded protein is CASSLARQSLHF.

This clonotype has ten or more counts. The chain couples TRBV15 to TRBJ1-4; D might be TRBD1 (5 bases). The CDR3 has 17 residues. Looked up from germline, CDR1 is LNHNV and CDR2 is YYDKDF (reference sequence). The V end was cut by 1 base, the J end by 0 bases, with 12 bases between. The CDR3 protein is CATSRAGIPATNEKLFF. CDR3 DNA: TGTGCCACCAGCAGAGCAGGGATTCCGGCAACTAATGAAAAACTGTTTTTT.

Details on this clonotype: Since a much larger clone is just one base distant, this may be a read error. This rearrangement joins TRBV20-1 to TRBJ2-5; D may be TRBD2 (5 bases). Judging by the DNA end, TRBJ2-7 fits better; the J call may be wrong. Germline loops: CDR1 DFQATT, CDR2 SNEGSKA (reference sequence). The CDR3 totals 13 residues. The CDR3 loop is CSARGEGGYEQYF. The CDR3 DNA reads TGCAGTGCTAGGGGAGAAGGTGGCTACGAGCAGTACTTC.

This clonotype was counted at least ten times. This chain uses TRBV29-1 with TRBJ1-2; TRBD1 matches at 11 bases. This CDR3 has 15 residues. The J segment lost 2 bases and the V segment lost 3 bases, leaving 5 bases of the junction unmatched. Germline V gene lookup returns CDR1 SQVTM and CDR2 ANQGSEA. The CDR3 here is CSVDFGTGGNYGYTF. CDR3 sequence (DNA): TGCAGCGTTGACTTCGGGACAGGGGGGAACTATGGCTACACCTTC.